The rows below give T cell receptor beta chains drawn from one sample of a study of shared clonotypes between healthy human individuals. Repertoires were generated with immunoSEQ multiplex PCR, while TCRdb's copy carries only in-frame clones and drops some. Among approximately 710,000 clones listed, 90% were seen once. Sample: memory CD8+ T cells from PBMCs. These receptor sequences come from a man between 18 and 35 years old in good health. Some clones in this sample may be carry-over from other donors' samples. The CDR3 runs from the conserved cysteine through the conserved F or W. Fields, in order: D gene, clone size, V gene, J gene, CDR3 DNA, CDR3 protein. D genes are given only for firm matches. Only part of the rows carry a size: once, few, many, or a class if the clone is expanded.

>TRBD1|-|TRBV27|TRBJ2-1
TGTGCCAGCAGTTACCCAGACAGGGAAAGGCAGTTCTTC
CASSYPDRERQFF
>TRBD1|-|TRBV19|TRBJ1-1
TGTGCCAGCCAGGGGGGGGTGCCTGAAGCTTTCTTT
CASQGGVPEAFF
>-|-|TRBV13|TRBJ1-1
TGTGCCAGCAAATGGGCAGAGAACACTGAAGCTTTCTTT
CASKWAENTEAFF
>-|once|TRBV7-9|TRBJ2-3
TGTGCCAGCAGTGACATAGCGGTGGGTTTGGATACGCAGTATTTT
CASSDIAVGLDTQYF
>TRBD1|-|TRBV6-1|TRBJ2-7
TGTGCCAGCAGTGTGACAGGGAATTACGAGCAGTACTTC
CASSVTGNYEQYF
>TRBD2|-|TRBV19|TRBJ2-1
TGTGCCAGTAGTATTTATACTAGCGGGAGTTATGAGCAGTTCTTC
CASSIYTSGSYEQFF
>-|once|TRBV28|TRBJ1-4
TGTGCCAGCAGTTGGGGCCAGCAGTGGGAACTGTTTTTT
CASSWGQQWELFF
>-|-|TRBV27|TRBJ2-7
TGTGCCACCTCCGTAGCAGTCTCCTACGAGCAGTACTTC
CATSVAVSYEQYF
>TRBD1|-|TRBV7-9|TRBJ2-1
TGTGCCAGCAGCCACAGGACAGGGAGTACCTACAATGAGCAGTTCTTC
CASSHRTGSTYNEQFF
>-|-|TRBV13|TRBJ2-3
TGTGCCAGCAGCCGGGACGTTACAGATACGCAGTATTTT
CASSRDVTDTQYF
>TRBD1|-|TRBV18|TRBJ2-2
TGTGCCAGCTCCCAAACGCGGGACAGGGCCGGCGGGGAGCTGTTTTTT
CASSQTRDRAGGELFF
>-|once|TRBV19|TRBJ1-1
TGTGCCAGTAGTATTCGCGTTGAAGCTTTCTTT
CASSIRVEAFF
>TRBD2|-|TRBV15|TRBJ2-7
TGTGCCACCACCGCGGGACTAGTGGCTTACGAGCAGTACTTC
CATTAGLVAYEQYF
>-|-|TRBV9|TRBJ2-7
TGTGCCAGCAGCGTAGAAGGAGGGATTGGTGCCTACGAGCAGTACTTC
CASSVEGGIGAYEQYF
>-|-|TRBV7-2|TRBJ1-2
TGTGCCAGCAGCTTAGCGGGCGGGGAGTATGTTAACTATGGCTACACCTTC
CASSLAGGEYVNYGYTF
>-|-|TRBV30|TRBJ2-2
TGTGCCTGGAGTGTCGGTCTAGGATTGAACACCGGGGAGCTGTTTTTT
CAWSVGLGLNTGELFF
>-|-|TRBV5-5|TRBJ2-1
TGTGCCAGCAGCTTGGGTAGCCTCGGCAATGAGCAGTTCTTC
CASSLGSLGNEQFF
>-|-|TRBV6-1|TRBJ1-1
TGTGCCAGCGGGAACGGGGACGAAGCTGAAGCTTTCTTT
CASGNGDEAEAFF
>-|-|TRBV19|TRBJ2-1
TGTGCCAGTAGTCAGTACAATGAGCAGTTCTTC
CASSQYNEQFF
>-|-|TRBV28|TRBJ1-4
TGTGCCAGCAGTTTTTGGACCGATCATGCAACTAATGAAAAACTGTTTTTT
CASSFWTDHATNEKLFF
>TRBD2|-|TRBV5-1|TRBJ2-7
TGCGCCAGCAGCCCCGGGACTACCAGCTACGAGCAGTACTTC
CASSPGTTSYEQYF
>-|-|TRBV25-1|TRBJ1-1
TGTGCCAGCAGACAGGGTTCGATCACTGAAGCTTTCTTT
CASRQGSITEAFF
>-|-|TRBV28|TRBJ1-2
TGTGCCAGCACTGTCCAAGGCCAGGCGGGGGACTATGGCTACACCTTC
CASTVQGQAGDYGYTF
>-|-|TRBV18|TRBJ2-5
TGTGCCAGCTCACCCATCGCGGGCCGAGAGACCCAGTACTTC
CASSPIAGRETQYF
>-|-|TRBV5-6|TRBJ1-4
TGTGCCAGCAGCTTTGGCAGACGTGAAAAACTGTTTTTT
CASSFGRREKLFF
>-|-|TRBV27|TRBJ1-1
TGTGCCAGCAGACCACAGGGAAAGAACACTGAAGCTTTCTTT
CASRPQGKNTEAFF
>-|-|TRBV30|TRBJ2-3
TGTGCCTGGAGGGAGGGGCTATTTGTCACAGATACGCAGTATTTT
CAWREGLFVTDTQYF
>-|-|TRBV7-2|TRBJ2-3
TGTGCCAGCAGCTTAGGGCGGGCCAGCACAGATACGCAGTATTTT
CASSLGRASTDTQYF
>TRBD2|-|TRBV19|TRBJ2-1
TGTGCCAGTAGGGAGCGGGAGGGCCGCAATGAGCAGTTCTTC
CASREREGRNEQFF
>-|-|TRBV5-1|TRBJ2-2
TGCGCCAGCACCGTTTCCGGGGAGCTGTTTTTT
CASTVSGELFF
>TRBD2|-|TRBV27|TRBJ2-1
TGTGCCAGCAGTCCAGGGACTAGCGGGGGCTACAATGAGCAGTTCTTC
CASSPGTSGGYNEQFF
>-|-|TRBV13|TRBJ2-1
TGTGCCAGTCGCGGGACCTACAATGAGCAGTTCTTC
CASRGTYNEQFF
>TRBD1|-|TRBV28|TRBJ2-3
TGTGCCAGCAGTGTAACAGGGGGCTACACAGATACGCAGTATTTT
CASSVTGGYTDTQYF
>-|-|TRBV25-1|TRBJ1-2
TGTGCCAGCAGTGATGCGAAGGGCTACACCTTC
CASSDAKGYTF
>-|-|TRBV9|TRBJ2-3
TGTGCCAGCAGCGATGGTTATACGCAGTATTTT
CASSDGYTQYF
>-|-|TRBV10-3|TRBJ1-2
TGTGCCATCAGTGAGGAGGGACACGTTTACACCTTC
CAISEEGHVYTF
>-|-|TRBV5-6|TRBJ2-1
TGTGCCAGCAGCTTGGGCCAAGGCGCTGAGCAGTTCTTC
CASSLGQGAEQFF
>-|-|TRBV7-9|TRBJ2-2
TGTGCCAGCAGCTTGGTAGGGGCTTCCACCGGGGAGCTGTTTTTT
CASSLVGASTGELFF
>TRBD1|-|TRBV7-9|TRBJ2-1
TGTGCCAGCAGCTCCGAATGGACAGGGGATTACAATGAGCAGTTCTTC
CASSSEWTGDYNEQFF
>-|-|TRBV6-1|TRBJ1-1
TGTGCCAGCAGTGAATTAGGGTTGGACACTGAAGCTTTCTTT
CASSELGLDTEAFF
>-|-|TRBV4-1|TRBJ2-1
TGCGCCAGCAGCCAAGGACCCGGTTACAATGAGCAGTTCTTC
CASSQGPGYNEQFF
>-|-|TRBV28|TRBJ1-2
TGTGCCAGCAGTTTATCCGGGAGTGGCTATGGCTACACCTTC
CASSLSGSGYGYTF
>-|-|TRBV14|TRBJ2-3
TGTGCCAGCAGCCAAGTACGGAATACGCAGTATTTT
CASSQVRNTQYF
>TRBD1|-|TRBV7-9|TRBJ1-4
TGTGCCAGCAGCCAGCGACAGGGCGTCCCAACTAATGAAAAACTGTTTTTT
CASSQRQGVPTNEKLFF
>-|-|TRBV29-1|TRBJ2-7
TGCAGCGTTGAAGGATTAGCGGAGGGCCCCCACGAGCAGTACTTC
CSVEGLAEGPHEQYF
>-|-|TRBV5-4|TRBJ1-1
TGTGCCAGCAGCTCCACACTTGAAGCTTTCTTT
CASSSTLEAFF
>-|-|TRBV27|TRBJ2-4
TGTGCCAGCAGTTTAGGACGCTTAAACATTCAGTACTTC
CASSLGRLNIQYF
>-|-|TRBV9|TRBJ2-1
TGTGCCAGCAGCGTAGCTGGGCTAGCCGGCAATGAGCAGTTCTTC
CASSVAGLAGNEQFF